Detailed here is one T cell receptor beta chain. In this sample, this clone turned up a few times. The specificity of this receptor is unknown. No much larger clone is present one base from it, and per-base qualities are unavailable. This entry is derived from a study of vaccination effects on CD4 cells after COVID-19 (dated 2022 in TCRdb). Background for the entire study: Each participant got two doses of an mRNA SARS-CoV-2 vaccine, either BNT162b2 or mRNA-1273. SARS-CoV-2 spike-specific CD4+ TCR repertoires from before and after mRNA vaccination were compared in COVID-19 convalescent patients and in infection-naive vaccine recipients. The full study included some 10 COVID-19 convalescent patients and a few SARS-CoV-2-naive healthy vaccine recipients. Cultures from other donors in the study were sequenced using the Oncomine TCR Beta short-read assay on an Illumina iSeq 100.

The ViraFEST assay stimulated PBMC with viral peptide pools and then used TCR sequencing to identify antigen-specific CD4+ T cell clonotypes by expansion. After approximately 11 days of culture, CD4+ T cells were isolated with the EasySep CD4+ T cell isolation kit. None of the healthy vaccine recipients had a prior SARS-CoV-2 infection, which was confirmed by nucleocapsid antibody tests that came back negative both before and after vaccination. Some 1.9 million PBMC per well were cultured with approximately 10 ug/ml peptides in IMDM containing 5% human AB serum, 8.5 to 10 IU/ml IL-2 and gentamicin. Half of the culture medium was replaced with fresh IL-2-containing medium on days 3 and 7. Unless noted otherwise, every peptide stimulation condition was cultured in triplicate wells. PBMC were separated from whole blood using Ficoll-Paque Plus gradient centrifugation and were then either cryopreserved at -140C or used fresh. Overlapping peptide pools spanned the spike proteins of SARS-CoV-2 and the common cold coronaviruses HCoV-NL63, HCoV-OC43 and HCoV-229E. The QIAamp micro DNA kit was used to extract genomic DNA from the cultured CD4+ T cells.

The library came from the immunoSEQ multiplex PCR assay. DNA from the cultured and isolated CD4+ T cells underwent TCR beta CDR3 sequencing. The source study handled its data this way. Non-productive TCR sequences were removed and reads were trimmed to the CDR3 region, keeping CDR3s of at least 7 amino acids. Antigen-specific clonotypes were identified using the MANAFEST web app by comparison of expansion in peptide wells against reference cultures. To count as positive, a clone had to show expansion at FDR<0.05 compared with the reference and with all other wells, an odds ratio above 5, and a frequency above 0.1% in two replicate wells. A clonotype was defined as cross-reactive if the clonotype was significantly expanded both in SARS-CoV-2 spike wells and in at least one common cold coronavirus spike condition. CDR3 similarity was assessed by Levenshtein distance using the stringdist R package, and unrooted trees were constructed with ape in R 3.6.1. As stored in TCRdb, this immuneACCESS dataset retains in-frame rearrangements with V and J assigned. A fraction of the clones does not appear; measured against another copy, unresolved V genes explain less than half of the discrepancy, and the remainder lacks a known reason. V and J calls and clone size are those listed in that table; D and trimming were worked out from the DNA. Here the sample has about 73,000 clones; around 74% occur a single time. About 3.2% of the sample comes from the top ten.

Paper-wide results and their limitations: Marked clonal contraction was observed in both infection-induced and vaccine-induced clones at late post-vaccination timepoints, consistent with waning T cell responses. In healthy vaccine recipients, vaccine-induced clones were almost all SARS-CoV-2 mono-reactive, with only 1 of 255 cross-reactive with common cold coronaviruses. The study was limited by a small number of convalescent patients and lacked early post-infection timepoints.

The sequence came from a human donor who received a COVID-19 vaccine. Material: CD4+ T cells from PBMCs cultured with HCoV-NL63 spike peptides, obtained before COVID-19 vaccination. The label giving this sample's cell subset or site can be read as: HCoV-NL63 spike overlapping peptide pool stimulation.

The CDR3 here reads CASSQDRVNTGELFF. The bases read TGTGCCAGCTCACAGGACAGGGTGAACACCGGGGAGCTGTTTTTT. The chain joins TRBV18 to TRBJ2-2, with TRBD1 identical over 8 junction bases. Looking up the germline V gene yields CDR1 KGHSH and CDR2 LQKENI. The CDR3 sequence holds 15 residues, the cysteine and phenylalanine included. Only CDR3 DNA remains: 45 bases, in frame from the first base. Trimming accounts for 4 bases at V and 1 base at J, while the number of junction bases matched to no gene is 2. Where the CDR3 stops, the reference TRBV18 and TRBJ2-2 genes take over; the full variable domain is NAGVMQNPRHLVRRRGQEARLRCSPMKGHSHVYWYRQLPEEGLKFMVYLQKENIIDESGMPKERFSAEFPKEGPSILRIQQVVRGDSAAYFCASSQDRVNTGELFFGEGSRLTVL.